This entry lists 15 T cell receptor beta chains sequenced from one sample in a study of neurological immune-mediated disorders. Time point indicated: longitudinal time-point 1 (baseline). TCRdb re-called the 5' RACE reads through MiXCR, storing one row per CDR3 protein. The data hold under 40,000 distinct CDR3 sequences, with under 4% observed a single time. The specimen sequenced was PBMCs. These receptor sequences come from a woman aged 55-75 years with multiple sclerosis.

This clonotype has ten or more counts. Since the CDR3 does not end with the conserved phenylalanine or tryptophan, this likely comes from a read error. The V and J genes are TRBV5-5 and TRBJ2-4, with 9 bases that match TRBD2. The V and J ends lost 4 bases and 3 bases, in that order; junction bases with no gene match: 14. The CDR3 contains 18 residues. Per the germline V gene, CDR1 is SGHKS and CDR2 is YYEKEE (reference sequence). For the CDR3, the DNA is TGTGCCAGCAGCCTCGATGGTAGCGGGGGTTGGGGCAAAAACATTCAGTACTGC. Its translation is CASSLDGSGGWGKNIQYC.

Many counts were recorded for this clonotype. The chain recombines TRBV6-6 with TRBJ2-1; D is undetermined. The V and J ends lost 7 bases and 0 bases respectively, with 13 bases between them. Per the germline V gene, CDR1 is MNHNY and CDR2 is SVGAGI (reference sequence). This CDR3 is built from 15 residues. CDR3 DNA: TGTGCCAGCACCCTAGGAGATAGCTCCTACAATGAGCAGTTCTTC. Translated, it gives CASTLGDSSYNEQFF.

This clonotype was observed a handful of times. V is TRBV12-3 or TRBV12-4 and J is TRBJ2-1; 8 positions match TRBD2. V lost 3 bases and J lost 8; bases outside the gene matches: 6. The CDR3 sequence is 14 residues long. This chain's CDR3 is CASSLRTSWDEQFF. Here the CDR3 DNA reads TGTGCCAGCAGTTTGAGGACTAGCTGGGATGAGCAGTTCTTC.

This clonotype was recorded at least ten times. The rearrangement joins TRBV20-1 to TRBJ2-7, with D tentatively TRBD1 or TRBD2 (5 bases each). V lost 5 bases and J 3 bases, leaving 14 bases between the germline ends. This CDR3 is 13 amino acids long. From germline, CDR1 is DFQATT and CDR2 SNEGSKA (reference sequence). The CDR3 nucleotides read TGCAGTGCTGGGGGAGACGCGCTCTACGAGCAGTACTTC. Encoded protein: CSAGGDALYEQYF.

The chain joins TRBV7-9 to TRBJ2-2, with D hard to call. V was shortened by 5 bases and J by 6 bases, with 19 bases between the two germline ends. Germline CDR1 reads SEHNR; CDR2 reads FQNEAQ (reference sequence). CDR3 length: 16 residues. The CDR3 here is CASSPAARAQSGELFF. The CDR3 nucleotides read TGTGCCAGCAGCCCAGCCGCCCGGGCCCAATCCGGGGAGCTGTTTTTT.

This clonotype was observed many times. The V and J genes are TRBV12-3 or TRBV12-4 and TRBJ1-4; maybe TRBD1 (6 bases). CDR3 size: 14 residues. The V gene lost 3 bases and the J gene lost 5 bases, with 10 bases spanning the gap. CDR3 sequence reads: CASSLSGGNEKLFF. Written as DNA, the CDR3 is TGTGCCAGCAGTTTGTCGGGGGGCAATGAAAAACTGTTTTTT.

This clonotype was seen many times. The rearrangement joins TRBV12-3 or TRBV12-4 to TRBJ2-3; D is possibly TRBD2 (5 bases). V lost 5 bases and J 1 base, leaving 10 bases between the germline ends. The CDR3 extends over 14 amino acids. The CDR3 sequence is CASSPLGRTDTQYF. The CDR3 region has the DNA TGTGCCAGCAGTCCACTAGGCCGCACAGATACGCAGTATTTT.

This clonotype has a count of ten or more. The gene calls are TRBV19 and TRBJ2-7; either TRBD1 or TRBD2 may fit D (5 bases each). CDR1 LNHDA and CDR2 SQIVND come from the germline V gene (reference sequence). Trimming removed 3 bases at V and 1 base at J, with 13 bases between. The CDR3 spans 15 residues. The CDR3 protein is CASSIRGAVSYEQYF. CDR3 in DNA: TGTGCCAGTAGTATCCGAGGGGCGGTGTCCTACGAGCAGTACTTC.

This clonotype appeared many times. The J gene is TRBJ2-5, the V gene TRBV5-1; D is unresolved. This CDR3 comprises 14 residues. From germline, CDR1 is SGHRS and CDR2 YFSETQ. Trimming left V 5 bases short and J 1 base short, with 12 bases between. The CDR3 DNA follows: TGCGCCAGCAGTAGACAAACCTCCCAAGAGACCCAGTACTTC. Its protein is CASSRQTSQETQYF.

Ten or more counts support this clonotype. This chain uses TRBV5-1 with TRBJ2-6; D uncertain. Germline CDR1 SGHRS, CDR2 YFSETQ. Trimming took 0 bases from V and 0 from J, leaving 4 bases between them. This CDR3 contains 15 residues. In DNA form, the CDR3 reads TGCGCCAGCAGCTTGGAAGACTCTGGGGCCAACGTCCTGACTTTC. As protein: CASSLEDSGANVLTF.

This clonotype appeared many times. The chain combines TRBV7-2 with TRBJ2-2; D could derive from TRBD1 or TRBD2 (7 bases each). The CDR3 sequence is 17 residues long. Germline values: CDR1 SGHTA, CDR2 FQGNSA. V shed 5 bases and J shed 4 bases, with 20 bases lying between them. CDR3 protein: CASSPLRGGLGTGELFF. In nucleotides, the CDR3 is TGTGCCAGCAGCCCCCTCAGGGGGGGTTTGGGCACCGGGGAGCTGTTTTTT.

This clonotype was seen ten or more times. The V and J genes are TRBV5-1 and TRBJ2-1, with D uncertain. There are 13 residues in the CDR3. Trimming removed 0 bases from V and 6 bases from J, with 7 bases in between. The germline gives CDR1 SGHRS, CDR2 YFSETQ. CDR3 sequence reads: CASSLGQRNEQFF. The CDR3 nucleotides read TGCGCCAGCAGCTTGGGGCAACGCAATGAGCAGTTCTTC.

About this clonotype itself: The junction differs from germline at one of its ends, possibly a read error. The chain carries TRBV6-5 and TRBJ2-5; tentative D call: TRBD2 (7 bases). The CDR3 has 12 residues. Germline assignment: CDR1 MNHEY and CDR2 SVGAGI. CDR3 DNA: TGTGCCCCCAGGGGCAGGCGGGAGAACCAGTACTTC. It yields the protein CAPRGRRENQYF.

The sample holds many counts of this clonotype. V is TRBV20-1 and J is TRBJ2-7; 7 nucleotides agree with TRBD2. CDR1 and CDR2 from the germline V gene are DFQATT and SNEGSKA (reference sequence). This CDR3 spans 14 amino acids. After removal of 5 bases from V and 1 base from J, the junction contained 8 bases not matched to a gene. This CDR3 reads CSAPIRTSSYEQYF. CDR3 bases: TGCAGTGCTCCGATCCGGACTAGTTCCTACGAGCAGTACTTC.

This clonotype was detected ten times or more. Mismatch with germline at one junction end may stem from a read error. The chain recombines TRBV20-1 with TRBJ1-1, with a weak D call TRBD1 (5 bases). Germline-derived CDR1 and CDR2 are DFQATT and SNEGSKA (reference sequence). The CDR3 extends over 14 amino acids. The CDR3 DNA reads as TGCAGTGCAAGAGGGTCTGAGGGGTTCACTGAAGCTTTCTTT. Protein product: CSARGSEGFTEAFF.